This TCR beta chain was identified during a study of CD8 T cells in ankylosing spondylitis. This CDR3 is built from 13 residues. CDR1 is MNHEY and CDR2 is SVGEGT in the germline V gene. The V and J ends lost 0 bases and 8 bases respectively, with 8 bases between them. Of note for this clonotype: Antigen: not known.

Study outcomes and limitations: Within ankylosing spondylitis blood, a TCR beta motif made up of roughly eight highly homologous variants appeared to be characteristic. Past studies reported some motif variants in reactive arthritis synovial fluid and blood.

TCRdb used MiXCR to reprocess the 5' RACE reads, holding one entry per CDR3 protein. The table records fewer than 750,000 distinct CDR3 sequences, roughly 19% of them present only once. This chain links TRBV6-2 or TRBV6-3 with TRBJ2-1; no firm D call. The sequenced material came from blood, either unsorted or a sorted T cell fraction (not recorded which). This sequence originates from a male donor with ankylosing spondylitis. For the CDR3, the DNA is TGTGCCAGCAGTTACTCAGAGTATTATGAGCAGTTCTTC. It yields the protein CASSYSEYYEQFF.